One TCR beta chain is described in this entry. What antigen it recognizes has not been identified. Base-call qualities are not available, and no considerably larger clone is one nucleotide away. The CDR3 regions of human TCRbeta chains were analyzed by immunosequencing. The paper's data handling went like this. Repertoire TCRs were matched against a reference library of SARS-CoV-2-specific TCRs generated with the MIRA antigen-specificity platform. Breadth was defined as the fraction of unique TCRs that were SARS-CoV-2-associated. Depth was defined as the fraction of total T cells that were SARS-CoV-2-associated. Each spike-specific TCR was assigned to its reactive spike region and to a CD4 or CD8 class using the MIRA data. Log10-transformed breadth and depth values were compared by one-way ANOVA with Sidak's multiple comparisons tests. The table was pulled from immuneACCESS by TCRdb, which kept in-frame rearrangements only. Such tables lose some clones; where checked, under half of the loss comes from unresolved V genes, and the rest has no known cause. V and J calls and clone size are as listed in that table; D and trimming were resolved from the DNA. This sample holds roughly 81,000 clones; around nine tenths were observed only once. The ten largest account for approximately 15% of the sample.

The time point label here, explained by the study, means: baseline before first vaccination. Vaccinee samples came from UK trials COV001 and COV002, including a single-blind randomized controlled phase 2/3 trial of AZD1222 (ChAdOx1 nCoV-19) in healthy adults. For TCRbeta chain sequencing, PBMC samples from trial participants were taken at day 0 and at day 28 after the second dose. Taken from the germline V gene, the CDR1 and CDR2 loops are SGHRS and YFSETQ. The CDR3 measures 14 amino acids from cysteine to phenylalanine. Only the CDR3 DNA stays, 42 bases, in frame from base 1. V is shortened by 0 bases, J by 7 bases, and the region joining them spans 14 bases. This specimen belongs to a study of T cell responses to AZD1222 COVID-19 vaccine (dated by TCRdb to the early 2020s). Background for the entire study: AZD1222 recipients whose second dose came at about 4 weeks and those whose second dose came at about 12 weeks were combined into one group, since spike-specific TCR depth and breadth did not differ between the two schedules. A total of about 250 trial participants underwent TCR sequencing, of whom approximately 200 had received two doses of AZD1222 and about 25 had received two doses of the MenACWY control vaccine. Trial participants were enrolled by age into subgroups of 18-55, 56-69 and 70-plus years, and about 150, 27 and 61 TCR-sequenced participants, respectively, were included in these subgroups. The research as a whole found: Conclusions about previously exposed vaccinees were limited because only six AZD1222 recipients were SARS-CoV-2 seropositive at baseline. After two AZD1222 doses, spike-specific TCR breadth and depth were significantly higher than at day 0 and than in MenACWY recipients. Reportedly, close to half of the unique spike-specific TCRs recognized epitopes lying outside the regions that are mutated in the B.1.351 and B.1.1.7 variants. In the small 56-69-year group, the increase in depth fell short of significance, most likely because of low power. Because no samples from the day 14 peak response were available, repertoires could be characterized only after the peak T cell response. Vaccine-associated CD4 TCRs spanned the whole spike protein, with dominant responses in regions 160-218 and 743-854. Participants were mostly white British and included more females than males, and it was suggested by the authors that clonal diversity may have been underestimated.

The material was peripheral blood, obtained on day 0 of AZD1222 vaccination. The TCR was taken from an adult in good health. The V and J genes are TRBV5-1 and TRBJ2-7; the D element could tentatively be TRBD1 or TRBD2, as 5 bases agree for each. The nucleotides are TGCGCCAGCAGCTTGGCCCCGGGACCGGTGGAGCAGTACTTC. Protein translation: CASSLAPGPVEQYF. The full variable domain, with segments outside the CDR3 supplied by the reference TRBV5-1 and TRBJ2-7 proteins, appears as KAGVTQTPRYLIKTRGQQVTLSCSPISGHRSVSWYQQTPGQGLQFLFEYFSETQRNKGNFPGRFSGRQFSNSRSEMNVSTLELGDSALYLCASSLAPGPVEQYFGPGTRLTVT.